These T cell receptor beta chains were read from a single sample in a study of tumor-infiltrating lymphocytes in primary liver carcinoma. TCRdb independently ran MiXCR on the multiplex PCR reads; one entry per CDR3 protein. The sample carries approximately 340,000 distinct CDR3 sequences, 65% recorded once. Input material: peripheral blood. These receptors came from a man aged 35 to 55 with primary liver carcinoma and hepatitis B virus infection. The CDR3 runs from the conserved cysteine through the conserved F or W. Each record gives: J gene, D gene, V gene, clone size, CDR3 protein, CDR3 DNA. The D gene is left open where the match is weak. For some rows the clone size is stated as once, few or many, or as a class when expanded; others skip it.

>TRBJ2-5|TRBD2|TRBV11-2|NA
CASSFLTSGRETQYF
TGTGCCAGCAGCTTCCTTACTAGCGGCCGAGAGACCCAGTACTTC
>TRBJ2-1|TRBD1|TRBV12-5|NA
CDSGPGTVDKQFF
TGTGATAGTGGTCCCGGGACAGTAGATAAACAGTTCTTC
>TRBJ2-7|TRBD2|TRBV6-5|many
CASSYVAGGPQGEQYF
TGTGCCAGCAGTTACGTAGCGGGAGGGCCTCAAGGCGAGCAGTACTTC
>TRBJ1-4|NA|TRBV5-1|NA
CASSSDGLELFF
TGCGCCAGCAGCTCCGACGGTTTGGAACTGTTTTTT
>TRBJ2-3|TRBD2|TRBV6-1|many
CASTPREGWVNTQYF
TGTGCCAGCACTCCGCGGGAGGGATGGGTGAATACGCAGTATTTT
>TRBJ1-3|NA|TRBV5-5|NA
CASSLGTFGNTIYF
TGTGCCAGCAGCTTGGGGACATTTGGAAACACCATATATTTT
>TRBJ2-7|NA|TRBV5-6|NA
CASSLYYEQYF
TGTGCCAGCAGCCTTTACTACGAGCAGTACTTC
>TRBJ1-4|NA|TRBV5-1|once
CASSLGATIPNEKLFF
TGCGCCAGCAGCTTGGGGGCCACCATACCTAATGAAAAACTGTTTTTT
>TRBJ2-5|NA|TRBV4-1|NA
CASCLKQAPQETQYF
TGCGCCAGCTGCCTGAAACAGGCACCTCAAGAGACCCAGTACTTC
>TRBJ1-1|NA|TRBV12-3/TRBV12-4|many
CASSRQQVNTEAFF
TGTGCCAGCAGTCGGCAACAGGTGAACACTGAAGCTTTCTTT
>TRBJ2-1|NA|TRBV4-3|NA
CASSQAGRGYNEQFF
TGCGCCAGCAGCCAAGCGGGACGGGGATACAATGAGCAGTTCTTC
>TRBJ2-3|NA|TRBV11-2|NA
CANSLGRMSRDTDTQYF
TGTGCCAACAGCTTAGGAAGGATGTCGAGGGACACAGATACGCAGTATTTT
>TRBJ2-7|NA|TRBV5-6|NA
CASGHDRDTYEQYF
TGTGCCAGCGGACACGACAGAGACACCTACGAGCAGTACTTC
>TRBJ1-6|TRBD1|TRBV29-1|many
CSVGGQAGSPLHF
TGCAGCGTTGGGGGACAGGCGGGCTCACCCCTCCACTTT
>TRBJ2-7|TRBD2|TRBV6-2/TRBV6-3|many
CASRNNLAGGRYEQYF
TGTGCCAGCAGAAACAATCTAGCGGGAGGTCGTTACGAGCAGTACTTC
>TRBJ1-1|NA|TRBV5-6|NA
CASSFRSRGAEAFF
TGTGCCAGCAGCTTTCGTAGTCGAGGGGCTGAAGCTTTCTTT
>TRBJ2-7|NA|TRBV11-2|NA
CPSSLGRGPGREYF
TGTCCCAGCAGCTTGGGAAGGGGCCCCGGTAGGGAGTACTTC
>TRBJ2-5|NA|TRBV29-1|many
CSVVAGYGETQYF
TGCAGCGTTGTTGCAGGGTATGGGGAGACCCAGTACTTC
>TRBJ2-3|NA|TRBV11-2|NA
CASSLLRYADAQYF
TGCGCCAGCAGCTTACTCCGGTACGCAGATGCGCAGTATTTT
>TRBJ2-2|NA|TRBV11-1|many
CASSLVRGAGELFF
TGTGCCAGCAGCTTAGTTCGGGGCGCCGGGGAGCTGTTTTTT
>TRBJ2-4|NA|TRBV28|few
CASHRENIQYF
TGTGCCAGCCACAGGGAAAACATTCAGTACTTC
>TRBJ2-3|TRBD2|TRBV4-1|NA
CASSQDWAGAATDTQYF
TGCGCCAGCAGCCAAGATTGGGCGGGAGCTGCCACAGATACGCAGTATTTT
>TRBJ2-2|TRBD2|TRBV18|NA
CASSTIAGSNTGELFF
TGTGCCAGCTCAACTATAGCGGGCTCGAACACCGGGGAGCTGTTTTTT
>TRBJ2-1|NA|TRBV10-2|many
CASTWTRRHEQFF
TGCGCCAGCACGTGGACGCGACGCCATGAGCAGTTCTTC
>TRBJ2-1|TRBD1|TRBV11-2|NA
CASTFGTGGYEQFF
TGTGCCAGCACCTTCGGGACAGGGGGCTATGAGCAGTTCTTC
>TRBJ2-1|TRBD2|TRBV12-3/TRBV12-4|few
CASSQRTSGSPPNEQFF
TGTGCCAGCAGTCAACGGACTAGCGGGAGTCCCCCCAATGAGCAGTTCTTC
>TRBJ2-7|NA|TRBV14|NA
CASSQLGIISDEQYF
TGTGCCAGCAGCCAACTGGGGATAATCTCGGACGAGCAGTACTTC
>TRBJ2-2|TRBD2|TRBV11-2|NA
CSSSLLQAGGTGEPFF
TGTTCCAGCAGCTTACTGCAAGCGGGGGGTACCGGGGAGCCGTTTTTT
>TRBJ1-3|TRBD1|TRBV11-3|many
CASSFGQGNGNTIYF
TGTGCCAGCAGCTTCGGACAGGGAAATGGAAACACCATATATTTT
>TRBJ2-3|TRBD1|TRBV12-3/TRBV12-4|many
CASRPGQHTDTQYF
TGTGCCAGCAGGCCGGGACAGCACACAGATACGCAGTATTTT
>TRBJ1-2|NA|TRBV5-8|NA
CVSKLWGEDGYTF
TGTGTCAGCAAACTGTGGGGCGAGGATGGCTACACCTTC
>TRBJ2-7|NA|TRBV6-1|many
CASSEYRGSYEQYF
TGTGCCAGCAGTGAATATCGGGGGTCCTACGAGCAGTACTTC
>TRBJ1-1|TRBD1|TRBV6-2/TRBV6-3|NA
CASSSPGQANTEAFF
TGTGCCAGCAGTTCCCCGGGACAGGCGAACACTGAAGCTTTCTTT
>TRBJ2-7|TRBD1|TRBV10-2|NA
CASKDQGEYEQYF
TGCGCCAGCAAGGATCAGGGGGAGTACGAGCAGTACTTC
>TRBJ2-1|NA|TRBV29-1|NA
CSVGLEAVGNEQSF
TGCAGCGTTGGGTTGGAGGCCGTCGGGAATGAGCAGTCCTTC
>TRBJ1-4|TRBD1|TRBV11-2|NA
CASRRTGPAANEKLFF
TGTGCCAGCAGACGGACAGGTCCCGCAGCTAATGAAAAACTGTTTTTT
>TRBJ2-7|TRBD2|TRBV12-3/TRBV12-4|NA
CASSLGRTSGRVYEQYF
TGTGCCAGCAGTTTAGGCCGTACTAGCGGGAGGGTCTACGAGCAGTACTTC
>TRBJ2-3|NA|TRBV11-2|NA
CANSVPRDVHTDTQYF
TGTGCCAACAGCGTACCCCGGGACGTACACACAGATACGCAGTATTTT
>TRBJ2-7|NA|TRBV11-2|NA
CAGSLNSAYELYF
TGTGCCGGCAGCTTAAACAGCGCCTACGAGCTGTACTTC
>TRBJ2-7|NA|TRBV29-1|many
CSVGRGGNYEQYF
TGCAGCGTTGGGAGGGGCGGGAACTACGAGCAGTACTTC
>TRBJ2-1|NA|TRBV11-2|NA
CASNSLRFTNEQFF
TGTGCCAGCAACAGCTTAAGGTTCACTAATGAGCAGTTCTTC
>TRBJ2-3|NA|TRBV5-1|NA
CASSLSAVTDTQYF
TGCGCCAGCAGCTTGTCCGCAGTCACAGATACGCAGTATTTT
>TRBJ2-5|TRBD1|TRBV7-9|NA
CASSRLTGGEETQYF
TGTGCCAGCAGCCGATTGACAGGGGGCGAGGAGACCCAGTACTTC
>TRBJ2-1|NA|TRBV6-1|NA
CTSSNRLSSYSEQFF
TGTACCAGCAGTAACCGACTAAGCTCCTACAGTGAGCAGTTCTTC
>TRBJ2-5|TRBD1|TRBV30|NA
CVWDRGWKTQYF
TGTGTCTGGGACAGGGGGTGGAAGACCCAGTACTTC
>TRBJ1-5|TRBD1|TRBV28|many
CASLHPTGQGNQPQHF
TGTGCCAGCCTTCATCCAACAGGACAGGGTAATCAGCCCCAGCATTTT
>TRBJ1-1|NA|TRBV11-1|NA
CASSLEGSYTEAFF
TGTGCCAGCAGTTTAGAGGGGTCTTACACTGAAGCTTTCTTT
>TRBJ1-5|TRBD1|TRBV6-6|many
CASSLQTGGGGQPQHF
TGTGCCAGCAGTCTACAGACAGGGGGGGGGGGTCAGCCCCAGCATTTT
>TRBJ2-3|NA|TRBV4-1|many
CASSQGDTQYF
TGCGCCAGCAGCCAAGGGGATACGCAGTATTTT
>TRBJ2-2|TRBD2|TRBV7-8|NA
CASATSGRGIGELFF
TGTGCCAGTGCCACTAGCGGGAGAGGGATCGGGGAGCTGTTTTTT
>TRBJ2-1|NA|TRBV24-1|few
CATSGSRNNEQFF
TGTGCCACCAGTGGGTCTCGCAACAATGAGCAGTTCTTC
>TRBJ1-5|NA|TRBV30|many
CAWSGDGNQPQHF
TGTGCCTGGAGTGGGGACGGGAATCAGCCCCAGCATTTT
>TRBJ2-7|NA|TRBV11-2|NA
CAGSLGREDYEQYF
TGTGCCGGCAGCTTAGGTAGGGAAGACTACGAACAGTACTTC
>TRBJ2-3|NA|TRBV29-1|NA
CGVRETSFPDTHYF
TGCGGCGTCAGGGAGACTAGTTTTCCAGATACGCACTATTTT
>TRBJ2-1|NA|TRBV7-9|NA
CASNCGDEQFF
TGTGCCAGCAACTGTGGCGATGAGCAGTTCTTC
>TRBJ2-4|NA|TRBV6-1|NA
CANSDALGADIQYF
TGTGCCAACAGTGATGCGTTGGGGGCAGACATTCAGTACTTC
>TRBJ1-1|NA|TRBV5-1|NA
CASSFWGLSTEAFF
TGCGCCAGCAGCTTCTGGGGGTTGAGCACTGAAGCTTTCTTT
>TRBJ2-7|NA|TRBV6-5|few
CASSFPQGSSYEQYF
TGTGCCAGCAGTTTCCCCCAGGGTAGCTCCTACGAGCAGTACTTC
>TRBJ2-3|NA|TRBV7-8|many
CASSLAESTDTQYF
TGTGCCAGCAGCTTAGCCGAAAGCACAGATACGCAGTATTTT